Below, one TCR beta chain is given with its context. The antigen is not known. Other DNA sequences in the same sample also yield this CDR3. The data were obtained in a study of beta chain features in type 1 diabetes. Study conclusions and caveats: Whether TCRB rearrangement is influenced by HLA type went unresolved here.

Sorting produced populations that all topped 98% purity. Expressed TCRB transcripts got sequenced, as all isolated RNA was reverse transcribed. Assay: immunoSEQ multiplex PCR; the TCRdb copy retains only in-frame clones and omits some. The data show 330,000 or so clones, roughly 21% seen once. The CDR3 has 14 residues. Germline V gene data show CDR1 as SGHRS and CDR2 as YFSETQ. With 3 bases clipped from V and 3 bases from J, the junction kept 2 bases outside the gene matches. The chain is built from TRBV5-1 and TRBJ2-7, with 11 bases aligning to TRBD2. Sequenced: naive CD4+ T cells from blood. The clonotype originates from a woman between 18 and 30 years old in good health. Here the CDR3 DNA reads TGCGCCAGCAGCTCAGGACTAGCGGGCTACGAGCAGTACTTC. Residues: CASSSGLAGYEQYF.